This TCR beta chain was retrieved from a study of T cells after posttransplantation cyclophosphamide. Study-level points and caveats: After PTCy, TRB diversity resembled that of CNI/methotrexate controls.

Trimming pared 5 bases from V and 5 bases from J, leaving 16 bases between. Germline CDR1 is SGHRS and CDR2 is YFSETQ. The CDR3 is 14 amino acids. About this clone: Its matching antigen is unknown.

Cyclophosphamide on days +3 and +4 followed busulfan-fludarabine conditioning and a marrow graft. TCRdb's table, derived via immunoSEQ multiplex PCR, lists solely in-frame clones and lacks some. This repertoire shows 12,000 or so clones, 75% to 95% found once; its top ten account for around 3.6%. The starting material was PBMCs, obtained after allogeneic stem cell transplant with posttransplant cyclophosphamide. The origin of this receptor is a female patient aged 30-39 years who received an allogeneic stem cell transplant from an unrelated donor, was CMV-positive, and had no GVHD. Some T cells may arise from the graft donor. V and J are TRBV5-1 and TRBJ2-5; a possible D gene is TRBD1 (6 bases). The CDR3 reads CASRPTGFGETQYF. CDR3 coding DNA: TGCGCCAGCAGACCCACAGGGTTTGGGGAGACCCAGTACTTC.